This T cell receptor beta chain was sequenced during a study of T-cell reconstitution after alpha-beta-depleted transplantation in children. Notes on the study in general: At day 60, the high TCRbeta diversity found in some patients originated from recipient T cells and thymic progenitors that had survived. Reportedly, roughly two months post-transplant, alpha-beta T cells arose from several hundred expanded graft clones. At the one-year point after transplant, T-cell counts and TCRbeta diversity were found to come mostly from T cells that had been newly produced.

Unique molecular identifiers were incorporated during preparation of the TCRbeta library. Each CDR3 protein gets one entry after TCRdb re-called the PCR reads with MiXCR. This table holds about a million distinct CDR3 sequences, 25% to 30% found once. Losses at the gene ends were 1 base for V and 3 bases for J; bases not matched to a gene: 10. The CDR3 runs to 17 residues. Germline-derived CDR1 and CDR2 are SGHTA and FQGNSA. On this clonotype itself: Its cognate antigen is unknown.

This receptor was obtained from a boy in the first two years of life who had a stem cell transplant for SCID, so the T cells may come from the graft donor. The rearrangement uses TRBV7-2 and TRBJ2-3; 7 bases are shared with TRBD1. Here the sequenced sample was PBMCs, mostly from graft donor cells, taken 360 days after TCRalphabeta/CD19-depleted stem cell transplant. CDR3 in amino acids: CASSLGDRAIGTDTQYF. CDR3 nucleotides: TGTGCCAGCAGCTTAGGCGACAGGGCGATCGGTACAGATACGCAGTATTTT.